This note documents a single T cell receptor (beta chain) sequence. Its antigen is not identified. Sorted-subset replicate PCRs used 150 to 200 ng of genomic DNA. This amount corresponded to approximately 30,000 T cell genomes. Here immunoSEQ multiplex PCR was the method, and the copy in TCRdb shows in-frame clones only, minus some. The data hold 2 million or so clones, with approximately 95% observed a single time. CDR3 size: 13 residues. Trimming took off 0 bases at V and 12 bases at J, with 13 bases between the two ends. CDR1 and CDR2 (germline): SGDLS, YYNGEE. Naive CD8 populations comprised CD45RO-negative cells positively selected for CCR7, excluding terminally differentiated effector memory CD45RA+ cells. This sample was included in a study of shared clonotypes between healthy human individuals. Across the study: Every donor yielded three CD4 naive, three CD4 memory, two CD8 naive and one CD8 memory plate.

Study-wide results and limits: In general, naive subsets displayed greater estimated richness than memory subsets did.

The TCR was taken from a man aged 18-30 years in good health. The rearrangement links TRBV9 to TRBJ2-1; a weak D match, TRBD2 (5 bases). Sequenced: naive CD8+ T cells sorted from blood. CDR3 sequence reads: CASSVGASGRQFF. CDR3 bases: TGTGCCAGCAGCGTAGGTGCCAGCGGTAGGCAGTTCTTC. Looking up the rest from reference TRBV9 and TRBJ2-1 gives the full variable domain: DSGVTQTPKHLITATGQRVTLRCSPRSGDLSVYWYQQSLDQGLQFLIQYYNGEERAKGNILERFSAQQFPDLHSELNLSSLELGDSALYFCASSVGASGRQFFGPGTRLTVL.